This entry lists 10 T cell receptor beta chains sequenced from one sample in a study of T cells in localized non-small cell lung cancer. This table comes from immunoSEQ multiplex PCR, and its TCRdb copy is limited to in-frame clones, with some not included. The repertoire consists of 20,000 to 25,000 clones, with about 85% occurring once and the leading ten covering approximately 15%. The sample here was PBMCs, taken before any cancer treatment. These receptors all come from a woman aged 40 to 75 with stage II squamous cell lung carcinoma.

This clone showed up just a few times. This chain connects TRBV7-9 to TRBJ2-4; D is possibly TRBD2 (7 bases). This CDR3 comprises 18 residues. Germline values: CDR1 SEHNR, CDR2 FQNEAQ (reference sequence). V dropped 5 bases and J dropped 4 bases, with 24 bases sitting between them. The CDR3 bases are TGTGCCAGCAGCCCCCATTATCGGGAAAGGGGGGGGAAAAACATTCAGTACTTC. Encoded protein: CASSPHYRERGGKNIQYF.

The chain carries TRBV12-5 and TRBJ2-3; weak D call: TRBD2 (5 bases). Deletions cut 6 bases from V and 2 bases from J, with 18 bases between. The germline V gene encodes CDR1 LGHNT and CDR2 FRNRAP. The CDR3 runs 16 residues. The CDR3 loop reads CASGSRGRDITDTQYF. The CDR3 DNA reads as TGTGCTAGTGGGAGTAGAGGGCGCGATATCACAGATACGCAGTATTTT.

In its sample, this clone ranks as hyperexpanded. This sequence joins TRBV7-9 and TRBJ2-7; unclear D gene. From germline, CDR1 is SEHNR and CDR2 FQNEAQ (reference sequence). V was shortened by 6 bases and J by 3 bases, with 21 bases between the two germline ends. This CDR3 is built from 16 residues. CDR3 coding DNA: TGTGCCAGCAGTTACCGACCGGGCCGGGCGGACTACGAGCAGTACTTC. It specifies CASSYRPGRADYEQYF.

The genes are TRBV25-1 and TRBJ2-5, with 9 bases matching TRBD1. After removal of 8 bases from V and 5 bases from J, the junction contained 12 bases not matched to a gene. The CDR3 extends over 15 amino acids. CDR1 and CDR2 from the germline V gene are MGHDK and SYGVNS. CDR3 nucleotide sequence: TGTGCCAGCGCCGGGGACAGGGAGGTCCGGGAGACCCAGTACTTC. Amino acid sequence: CASAGDREVRETQYF.

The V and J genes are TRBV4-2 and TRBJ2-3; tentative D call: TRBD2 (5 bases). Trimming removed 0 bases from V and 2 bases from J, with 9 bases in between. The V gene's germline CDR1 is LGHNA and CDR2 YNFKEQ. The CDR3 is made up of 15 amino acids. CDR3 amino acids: CASSQDGEPTDTQYF. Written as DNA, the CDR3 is TGTGCCAGCAGCCAAGATGGGGAGCCCACAGATACGCAGTATTTT.

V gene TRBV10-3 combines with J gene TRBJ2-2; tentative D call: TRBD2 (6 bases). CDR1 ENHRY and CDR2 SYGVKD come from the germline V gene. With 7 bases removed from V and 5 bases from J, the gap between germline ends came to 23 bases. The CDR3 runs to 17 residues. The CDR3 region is CAITLNGGPLGTGELFF. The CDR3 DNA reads TGTGCCATCACCCTTAACGGGGGTCCCTTAGGGACCGGGGAGCTGTTTTTT.

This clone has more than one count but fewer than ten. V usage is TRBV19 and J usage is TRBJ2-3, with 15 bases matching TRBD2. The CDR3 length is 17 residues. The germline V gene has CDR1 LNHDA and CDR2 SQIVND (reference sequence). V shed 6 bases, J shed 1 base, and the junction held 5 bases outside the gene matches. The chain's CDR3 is CASRGGTSGGRTDTQYF. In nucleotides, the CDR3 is TGTGCCAGTAGAGGCGGGACTAGCGGGGGGCGCACAGATACGCAGTATTTT.

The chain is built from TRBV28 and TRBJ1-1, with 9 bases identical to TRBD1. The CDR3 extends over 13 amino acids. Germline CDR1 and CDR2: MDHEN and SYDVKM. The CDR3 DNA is TGTGGATCGACCGGGACAGGGATATACGGGGCTTTCTTT. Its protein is CGSTGTGIYGAFF.

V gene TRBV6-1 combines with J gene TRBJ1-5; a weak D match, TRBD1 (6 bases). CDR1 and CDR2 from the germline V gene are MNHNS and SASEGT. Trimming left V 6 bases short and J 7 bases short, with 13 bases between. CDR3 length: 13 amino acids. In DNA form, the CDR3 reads TGTGCCAGCAGCTTCCCAGGGGCACAGCCCCAGCATTTT. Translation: CASSFPGAQPQHF.

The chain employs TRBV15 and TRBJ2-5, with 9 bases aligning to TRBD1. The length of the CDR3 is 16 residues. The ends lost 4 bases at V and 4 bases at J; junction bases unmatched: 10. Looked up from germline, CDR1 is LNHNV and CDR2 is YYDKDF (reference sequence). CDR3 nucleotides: TGTGCCACCAGCATTGACAGGGGACAGGGAAGAGAGACCCAGTACTTC. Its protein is CATSIDRGQGRETQYF.